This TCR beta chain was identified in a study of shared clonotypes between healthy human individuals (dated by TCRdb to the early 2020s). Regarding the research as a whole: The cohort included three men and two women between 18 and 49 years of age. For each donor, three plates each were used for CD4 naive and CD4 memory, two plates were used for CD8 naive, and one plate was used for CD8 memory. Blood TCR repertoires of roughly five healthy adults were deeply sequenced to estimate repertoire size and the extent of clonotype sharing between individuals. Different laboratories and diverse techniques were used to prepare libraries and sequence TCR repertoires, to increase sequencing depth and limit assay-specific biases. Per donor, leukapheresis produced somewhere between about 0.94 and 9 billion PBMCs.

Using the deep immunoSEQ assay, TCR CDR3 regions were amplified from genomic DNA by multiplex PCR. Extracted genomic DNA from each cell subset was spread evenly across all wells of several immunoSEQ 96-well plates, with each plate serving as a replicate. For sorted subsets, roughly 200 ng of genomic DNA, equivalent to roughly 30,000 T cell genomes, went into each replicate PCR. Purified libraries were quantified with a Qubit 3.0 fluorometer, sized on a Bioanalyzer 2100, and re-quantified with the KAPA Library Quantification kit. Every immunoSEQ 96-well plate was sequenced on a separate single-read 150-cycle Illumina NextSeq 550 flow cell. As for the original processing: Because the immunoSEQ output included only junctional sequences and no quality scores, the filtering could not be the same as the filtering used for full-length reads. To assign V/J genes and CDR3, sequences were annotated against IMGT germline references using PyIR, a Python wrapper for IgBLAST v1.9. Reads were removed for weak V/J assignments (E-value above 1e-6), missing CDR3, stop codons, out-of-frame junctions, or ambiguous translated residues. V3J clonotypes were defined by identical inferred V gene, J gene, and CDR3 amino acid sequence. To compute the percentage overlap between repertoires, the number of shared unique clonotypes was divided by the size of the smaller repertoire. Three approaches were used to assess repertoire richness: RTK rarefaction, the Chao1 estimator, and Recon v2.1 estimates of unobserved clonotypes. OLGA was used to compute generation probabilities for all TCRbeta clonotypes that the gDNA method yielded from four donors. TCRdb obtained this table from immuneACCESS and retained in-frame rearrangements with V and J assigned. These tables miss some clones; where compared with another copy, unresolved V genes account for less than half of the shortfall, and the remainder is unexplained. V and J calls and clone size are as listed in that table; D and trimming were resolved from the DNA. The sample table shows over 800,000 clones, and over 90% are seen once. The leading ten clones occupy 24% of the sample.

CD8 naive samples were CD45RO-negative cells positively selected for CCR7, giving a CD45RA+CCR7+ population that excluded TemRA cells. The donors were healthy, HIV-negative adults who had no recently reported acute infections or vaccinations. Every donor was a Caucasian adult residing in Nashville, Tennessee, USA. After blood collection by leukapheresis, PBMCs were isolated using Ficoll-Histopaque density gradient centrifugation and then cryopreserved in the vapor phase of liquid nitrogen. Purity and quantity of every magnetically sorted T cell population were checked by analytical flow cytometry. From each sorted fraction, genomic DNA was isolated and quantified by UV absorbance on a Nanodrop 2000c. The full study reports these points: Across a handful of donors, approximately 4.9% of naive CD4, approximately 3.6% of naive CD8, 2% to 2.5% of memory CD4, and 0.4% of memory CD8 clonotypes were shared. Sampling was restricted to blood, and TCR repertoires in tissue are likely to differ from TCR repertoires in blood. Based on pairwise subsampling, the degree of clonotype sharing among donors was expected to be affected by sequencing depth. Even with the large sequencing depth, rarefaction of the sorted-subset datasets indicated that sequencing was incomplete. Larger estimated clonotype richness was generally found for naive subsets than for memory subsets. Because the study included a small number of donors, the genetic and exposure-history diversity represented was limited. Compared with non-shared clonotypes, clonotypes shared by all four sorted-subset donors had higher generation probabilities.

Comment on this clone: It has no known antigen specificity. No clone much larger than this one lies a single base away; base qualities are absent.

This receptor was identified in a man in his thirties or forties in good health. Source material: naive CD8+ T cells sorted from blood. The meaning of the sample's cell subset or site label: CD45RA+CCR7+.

The CDR3 region reads CASSPKGRWALSQETQYF. The sequence in DNA is TGTGCCAGCAGCCCGAAGGGGAGGTGGGCGCTTTCCCAAGAGACCCAGTACTTC. The sequence joins TRBV11-2 to TRBJ2-5; possibly the D gene is TRBD2, per 6 matching bases. The germline ends are 23 bases apart after V is trimmed by 5 bases and J by 1 base. CDR1 and CDR2, looked up from the germline V gene, are SGHAT and FQNNGV. From the cysteine up to the phenylalanine, the CDR3 has a length of 18 residues. The DNA shown is the 54-base CDR3, in frame from base 1.